This T cell receptor (beta chain) was sequenced for a study of T cell repertoires in cytomegalovirus infection. Study-wide findings and caveats: The ex vivo response was dominated by HLA-C-restricted CMV-specific TCR beta clonotypes.

TCRdb re-analysed the reads in MiXCR, keeping a single row per CDR3 protein. The sample has fewer than 700,000 distinct CDR3 sequences; about 24% are singletons. In regard to this clonotype: Its antigen is not known.

Sequencing was performed on CD8+ T cells from PBMCs. This TCR was sampled from a human donor in good health (CMV status not recorded). Some clones in this sample may be carry-over from other donors' samples.

CDR3 sequence reads: CSASPGTGGRIEQYV. The CDR3 DNA follows: TGCAGTGCTAGCCCCGGGACAGGGGGCCGGATCGAGCAGTACGTC. The V and J genes are TRBV20-1 and TRBJ2-7; 12 bases are shared with TRBD1. This CDR3 spans 15 amino acids. V was pared by 3 bases and J by 6 bases, with 9 bases of the junction left unmatched. The germline V gene encodes CDR1 DFQATT and CDR2 SNEGSKA (reference sequence).